Here is one T cell receptor beta chain with its context. Its antigen is not identified. This entry comes from a study of T cell responses to AZD1222 COVID-19 vaccine. The study's findings and limits: Spike-specific TCR breadth and depth grew following two AZD1222 doses. Baseline antibody screening turned up just six seropositive AZD1222 recipients. Nearly half of spike-specific TCRs reportedly target variant regions that are unmutated in the B.1.351 and B.1.1.7 variants.

The repertoire was sequenced with immunoSEQ multiplex PCR; TCRdb's copy has only in-frame clones and lacks some. The table records approximately 200,000 clones, around 92% of them present only once. From germline, CDR1 is SEHNR and CDR2 FQNEAQ (reference sequence). Deletions cut 1 base from V and 1 base from J, with 8 bases between. The CDR3 totals 15 residues. Sequenced here: peripheral blood, sampled on day 0 of AZD1222 vaccination. This sequence was found in an adult in good health. V is TRBV7-9 and J is TRBJ2-4, with D unresolved. CDR3 protein: CASSLEEAAKNIQYF. Written as DNA, the CDR3 is TGTGCCAGCAGCTTAGAAGAGGCGGCCAAAAACATTCAGTACTTC.